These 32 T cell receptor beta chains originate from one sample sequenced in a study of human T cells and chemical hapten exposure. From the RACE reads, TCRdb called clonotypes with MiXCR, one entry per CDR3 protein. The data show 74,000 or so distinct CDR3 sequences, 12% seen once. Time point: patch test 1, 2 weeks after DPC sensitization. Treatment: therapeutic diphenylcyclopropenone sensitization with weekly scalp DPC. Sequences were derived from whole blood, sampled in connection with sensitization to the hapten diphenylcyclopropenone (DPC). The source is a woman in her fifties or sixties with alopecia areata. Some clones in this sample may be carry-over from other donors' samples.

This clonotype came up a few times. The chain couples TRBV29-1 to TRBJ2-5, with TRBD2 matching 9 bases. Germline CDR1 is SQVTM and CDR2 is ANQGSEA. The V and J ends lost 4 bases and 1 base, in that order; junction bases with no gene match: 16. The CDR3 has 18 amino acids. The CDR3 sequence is CSVARQGASGGRQETQYF. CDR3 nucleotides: TGCAGCGTTGCCAGACAAGGGGCCAGCGGGGGGCGCCAAGAGACCCAGTACTTC. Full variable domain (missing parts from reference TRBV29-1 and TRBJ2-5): SAVISQKPSRDICQRGTSLTIQCQVDSQVTMMFWYRQQPGQSLTLIATANQGSEATYESGFVIDKFPISRPNLTFSTLTVSNMSPEDSSIYLCSVARQGASGGRQETQYFGPGTRLLVL.

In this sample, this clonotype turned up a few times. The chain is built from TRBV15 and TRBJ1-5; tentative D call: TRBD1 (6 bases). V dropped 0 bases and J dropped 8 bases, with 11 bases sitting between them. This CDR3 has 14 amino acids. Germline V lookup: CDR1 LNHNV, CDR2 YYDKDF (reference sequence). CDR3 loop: CATSRDRGVEPQHF. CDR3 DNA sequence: TGTGCCACCAGCAGAGACAGGGGAGTGGAGCCCCAGCATTTT.

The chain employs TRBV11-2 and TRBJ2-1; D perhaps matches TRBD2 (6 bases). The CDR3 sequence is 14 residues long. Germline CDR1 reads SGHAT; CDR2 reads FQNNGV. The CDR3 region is CATMAGRGNNEQFF. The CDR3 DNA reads TGTGCGACCATGGCGGGACGGGGTAACAATGAGCAGTTCTTC.

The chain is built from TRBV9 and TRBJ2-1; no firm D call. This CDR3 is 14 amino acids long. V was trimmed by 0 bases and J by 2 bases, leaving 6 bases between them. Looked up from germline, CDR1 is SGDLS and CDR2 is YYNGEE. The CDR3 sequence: CASSVEEPYNEQFF. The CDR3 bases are TGTGCCAGCAGCGTAGAAGAACCCTACAATGAGCAGTTCTTC.

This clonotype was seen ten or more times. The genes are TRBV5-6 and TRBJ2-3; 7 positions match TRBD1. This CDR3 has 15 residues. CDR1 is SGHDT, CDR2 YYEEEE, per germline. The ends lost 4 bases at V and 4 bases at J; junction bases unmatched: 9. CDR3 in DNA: TGTGCCAGCAGCCTGGGGGACAGTGTAGCAGATACGCAGTATTTT. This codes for CASSLGDSVADTQYF. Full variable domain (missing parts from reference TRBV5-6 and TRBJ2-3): DAGVTQSPTHLIKTRGQQVTLRCSPKSGHDTVSWYQQALGQGPQFIFQYYEEEERQRGNFPDRFSGHQFPNYSSELNVNALLLGDSALYLCASSLGDSVADTQYFGPGTRLTVL.

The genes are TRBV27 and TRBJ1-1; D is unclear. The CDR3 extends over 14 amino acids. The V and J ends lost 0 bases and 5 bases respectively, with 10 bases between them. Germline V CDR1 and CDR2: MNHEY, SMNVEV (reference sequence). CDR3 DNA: TGTGCCAGCAGTTTATCGTTTGGGGAGACTGAAGCTTTCTTT. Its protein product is CASSLSFGETEAFF.

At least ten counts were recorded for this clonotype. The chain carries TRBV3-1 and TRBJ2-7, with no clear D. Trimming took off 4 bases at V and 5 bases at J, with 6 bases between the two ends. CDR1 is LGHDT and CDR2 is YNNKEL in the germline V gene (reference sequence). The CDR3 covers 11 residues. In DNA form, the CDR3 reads TGTGCCAGCAGCCGGGGTCACGAGCAGTACTTC. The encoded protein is CASSRGHEQYF.

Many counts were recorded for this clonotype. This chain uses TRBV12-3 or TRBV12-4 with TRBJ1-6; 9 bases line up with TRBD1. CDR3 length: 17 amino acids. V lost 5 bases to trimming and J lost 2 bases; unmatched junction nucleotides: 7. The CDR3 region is CASSVDRGLAYNSPLHF. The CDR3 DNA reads TGTGCCAGCAGTGTAGACAGGGGGTTAGCCTATAATTCACCCCTCCACTTT.

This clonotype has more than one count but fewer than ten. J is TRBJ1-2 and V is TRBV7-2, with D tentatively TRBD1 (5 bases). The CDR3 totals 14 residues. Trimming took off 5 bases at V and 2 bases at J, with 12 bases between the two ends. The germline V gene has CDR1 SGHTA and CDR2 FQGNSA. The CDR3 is CASSPLQGNYGYTF. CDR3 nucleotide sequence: TGTGCCAGCAGCCCACTCCAGGGCAACTATGGCTACACCTTC. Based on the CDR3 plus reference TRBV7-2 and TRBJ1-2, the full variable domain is GAGVSQSPSNKVTEKGKDVELRCDPISGHTALYWYRQSLGQGLEFLIYFQGNSAPDKSGLPSDRFSAERTGGSVSTLTIQRTQQEDSAVYLCASSPLQGNYGYTFGSGTRLTVV.

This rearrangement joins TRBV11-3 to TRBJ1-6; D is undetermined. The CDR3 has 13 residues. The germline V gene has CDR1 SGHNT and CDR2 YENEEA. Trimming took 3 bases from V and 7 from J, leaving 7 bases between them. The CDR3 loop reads CASSFLPNSPLHF. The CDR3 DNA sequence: TGTGCCAGCAGCTTCCTGCCAAATTCACCCCTCCACTTT.

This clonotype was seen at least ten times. The chain's CDR3 is CSVDAGNQETQYF. CDR3 coding DNA: TGCAGCGTTGATGCCGGGAACCAAGAGACCCAGTACTTC. V usage is TRBV29-1 and J usage is TRBJ2-5; TRBD2 might be the D (5 bases). Germline V CDR1 and CDR2: SQVTM, ANQGSEA. V was cut by 3 bases and J by 0 bases, with 8 bases left in between. CDR3 size: 13 residues.

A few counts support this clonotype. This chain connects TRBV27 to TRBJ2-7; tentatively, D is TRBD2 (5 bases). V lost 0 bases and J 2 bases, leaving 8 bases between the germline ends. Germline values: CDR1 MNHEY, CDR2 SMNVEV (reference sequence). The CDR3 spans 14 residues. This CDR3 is CASSLSDSPYEQYF. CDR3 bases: TGTGCCAGCAGTTTATCGGACTCACCCTACGAGCAGTACTTC.

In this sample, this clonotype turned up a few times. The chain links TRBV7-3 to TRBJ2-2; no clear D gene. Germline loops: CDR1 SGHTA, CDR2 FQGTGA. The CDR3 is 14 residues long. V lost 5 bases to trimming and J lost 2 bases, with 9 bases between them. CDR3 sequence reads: CASSLQPNTGELFF. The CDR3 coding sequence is TGTGCCAGCAGCCTACAGCCAAACACCGGGGAGCTGTTTTTT.

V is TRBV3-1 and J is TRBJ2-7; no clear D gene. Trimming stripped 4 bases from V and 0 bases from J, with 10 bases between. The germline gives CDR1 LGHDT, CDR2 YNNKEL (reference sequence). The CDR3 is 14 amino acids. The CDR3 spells CASSRQAGSYEQYF. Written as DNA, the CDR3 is TGTGCCAGCAGCCGGCAGGCCGGCTCCTACGAGCAGTACTTC.

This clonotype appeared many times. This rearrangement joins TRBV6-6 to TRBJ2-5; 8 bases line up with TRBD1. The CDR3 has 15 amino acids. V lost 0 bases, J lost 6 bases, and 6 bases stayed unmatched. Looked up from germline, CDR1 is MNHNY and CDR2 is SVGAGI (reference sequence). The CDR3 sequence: CASSYSGQGVKTQYF. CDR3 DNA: TGTGCCAGCAGTTACTCCGGACAGGGTGTCAAGACCCAGTACTTC.

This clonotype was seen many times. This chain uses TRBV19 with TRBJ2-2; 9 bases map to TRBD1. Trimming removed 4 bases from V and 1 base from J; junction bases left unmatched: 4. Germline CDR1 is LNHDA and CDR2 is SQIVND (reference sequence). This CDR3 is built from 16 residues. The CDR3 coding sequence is TGTGCCAGTAGTAAATCGACAGGGGGGAACACCGGGGAGCTGTTTTTT. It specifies CASSKSTGGNTGELFF.

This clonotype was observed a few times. In DNA, the CDR3 is TGCGCCAGCAGCGTCATACCTGGGACCGCGCAAGAGCAGTACTTC. This encodes CASSVIPGTAQEQYF. The chain uses TRBV5-1 and TRBJ2-7, with D perhaps being TRBD1 or TRBD2 (5 bases each). Germline V gene sequence: CDR1 SGHRS, CDR2 YFSETQ. The CDR3 extends over 15 amino acids. V lost 4 bases to trimming and J lost 7 bases, with 21 bases between them.

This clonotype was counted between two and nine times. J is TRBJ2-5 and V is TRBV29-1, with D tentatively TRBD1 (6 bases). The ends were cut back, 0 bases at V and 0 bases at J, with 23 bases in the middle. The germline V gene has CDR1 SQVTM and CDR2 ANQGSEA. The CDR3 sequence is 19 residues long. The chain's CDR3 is CSVEDSPGTKGPNQETQYF. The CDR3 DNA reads TGCAGCGTTGAAGATTCCCCCGGGACAAAGGGCCCCAACCAAGAGACCCAGTACTTC.

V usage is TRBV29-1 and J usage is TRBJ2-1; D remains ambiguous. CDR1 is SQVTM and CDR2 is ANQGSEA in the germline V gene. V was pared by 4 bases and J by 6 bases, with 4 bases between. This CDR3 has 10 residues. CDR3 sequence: CSVGGNEQFF. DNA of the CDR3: TGCAGCGTTGGCGGCAATGAGCAGTTCTTC.

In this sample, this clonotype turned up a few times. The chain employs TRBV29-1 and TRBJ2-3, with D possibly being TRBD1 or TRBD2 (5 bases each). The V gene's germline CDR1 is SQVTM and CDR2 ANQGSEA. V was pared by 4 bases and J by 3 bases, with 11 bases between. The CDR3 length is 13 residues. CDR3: CSVAGRGTDTQYF. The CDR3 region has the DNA TGCAGCGTTGCAGGGAGAGGAACAGATACGCAGTATTTT.

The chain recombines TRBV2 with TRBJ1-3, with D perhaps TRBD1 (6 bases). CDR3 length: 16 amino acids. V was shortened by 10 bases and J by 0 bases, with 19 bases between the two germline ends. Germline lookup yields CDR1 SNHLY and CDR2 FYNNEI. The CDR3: CATALLQGISGNTIYF. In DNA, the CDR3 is TGTGCCACTGCCCTTCTACAGGGCATCTCTGGAAACACCATATATTTT.

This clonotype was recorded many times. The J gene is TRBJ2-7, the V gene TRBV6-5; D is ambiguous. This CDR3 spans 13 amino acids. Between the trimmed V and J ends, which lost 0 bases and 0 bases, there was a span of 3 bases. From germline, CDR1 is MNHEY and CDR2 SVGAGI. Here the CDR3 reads CASSYSSSYEQYF. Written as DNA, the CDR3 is TGTGCCAGCAGTTACTCAAGCTCCTACGAGCAGTACTTC.

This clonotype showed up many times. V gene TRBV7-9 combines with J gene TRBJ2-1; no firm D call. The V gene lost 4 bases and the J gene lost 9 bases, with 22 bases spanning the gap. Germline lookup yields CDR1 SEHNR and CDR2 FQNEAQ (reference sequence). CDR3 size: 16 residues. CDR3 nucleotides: TGTGCCAGCAGCTCAACAACCGACTCTTTTTATAGTGAGCAGTTCTTC. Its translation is CASSSTTDSFYSEQFF.

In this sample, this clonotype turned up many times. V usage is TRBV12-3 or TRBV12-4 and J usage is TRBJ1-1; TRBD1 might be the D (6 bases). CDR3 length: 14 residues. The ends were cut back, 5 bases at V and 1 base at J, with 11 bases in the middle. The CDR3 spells CASSPGQTNTEAFF. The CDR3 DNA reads TGTGCCAGCAGTCCCGGACAGACGAACACTGAAGCTTTCTTT.

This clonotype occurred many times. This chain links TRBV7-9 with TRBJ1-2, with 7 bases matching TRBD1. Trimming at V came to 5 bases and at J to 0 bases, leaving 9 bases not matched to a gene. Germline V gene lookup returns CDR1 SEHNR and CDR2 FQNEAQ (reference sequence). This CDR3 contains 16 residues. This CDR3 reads CASSKDRAPANYGYTF. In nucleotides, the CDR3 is TGTGCCAGCAGCAAAGACAGGGCCCCAGCTAACTATGGCTACACCTTC.

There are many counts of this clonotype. This CDR3 is CSSLSSDRANEQFF. The CDR3 DNA is TGCAGTTCCCTCTCCTCCGACAGGGCCAATGAGCAGTTCTTC. This chain links TRBV20-1 with TRBJ2-1; 7 positions agree with TRBD1. Germline V gene sequence: CDR1 DFQATT, CDR2 SNEGSKA (reference sequence). The CDR3 runs to 14 residues. The V segment lost 8 bases and the J segment 6 bases; nucleotides outside the gene matches: 13.

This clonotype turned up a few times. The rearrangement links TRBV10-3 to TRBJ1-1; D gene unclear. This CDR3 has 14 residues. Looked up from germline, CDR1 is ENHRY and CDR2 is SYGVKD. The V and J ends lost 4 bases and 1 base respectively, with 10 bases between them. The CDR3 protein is CAISADLGNTEAFF. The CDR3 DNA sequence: TGTGCCATCAGTGCCGACCTTGGGAACACTGAAGCTTTCTTT.

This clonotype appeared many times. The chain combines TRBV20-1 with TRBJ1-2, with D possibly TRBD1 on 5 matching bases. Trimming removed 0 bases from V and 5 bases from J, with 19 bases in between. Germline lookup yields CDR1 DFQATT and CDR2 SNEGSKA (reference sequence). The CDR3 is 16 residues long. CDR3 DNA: TGCAGTGCTAGAGATCATCTTCGACAGAAATTATATGGCTACACCTTC. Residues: CSARDHLRQKLYGYTF.

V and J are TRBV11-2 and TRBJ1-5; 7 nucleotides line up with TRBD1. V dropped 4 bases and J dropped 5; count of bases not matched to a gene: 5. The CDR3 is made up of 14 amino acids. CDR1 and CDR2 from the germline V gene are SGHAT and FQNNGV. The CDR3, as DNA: TGTGCCAGCAGCTCTAACACAGGGGATCAGCCCCAGCATTTT. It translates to CASSSNTGDQPQHF. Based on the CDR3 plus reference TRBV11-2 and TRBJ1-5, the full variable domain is EAGVAQSPRYKIIEKRQSVAFWCNPISGHATLYWYQQILGQGPKLLIQFQNNGVVDDSQLPKDRFSAERLKGVDSTLKIQPAKLEDSAVYLCASSSNTGDQPQHFGDGTRLSIL.

Here the CDR3 reads CAWTRDRLDEKLFF. CDR3 bases: TGTGCCTGGACGCGGGACAGGCTAGATGAAAAACTGTTTTTT. J is TRBJ1-4 and V is TRBV30; 8 bases fit TRBD1. The CDR3 consists of 14 residues. Germline assignment: CDR1 GTSNPN and CDR2 SVGIG (reference sequence). Trimming removed 4 bases from V and 6 bases from J; junction bases left unmatched: 7.

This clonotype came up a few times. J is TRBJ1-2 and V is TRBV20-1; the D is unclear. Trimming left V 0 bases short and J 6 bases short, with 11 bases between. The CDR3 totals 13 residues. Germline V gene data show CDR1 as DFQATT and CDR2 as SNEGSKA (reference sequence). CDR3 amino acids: CSAREYLGDGYTF. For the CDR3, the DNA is TGCAGTGCTAGAGAGTATTTGGGCGATGGCTACACCTTC.

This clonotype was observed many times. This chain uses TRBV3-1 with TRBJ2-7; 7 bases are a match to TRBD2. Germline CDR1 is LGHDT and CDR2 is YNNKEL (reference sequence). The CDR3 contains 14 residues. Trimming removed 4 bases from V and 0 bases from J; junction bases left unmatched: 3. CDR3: CASSRSGFSYEQYF. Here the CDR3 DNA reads TGTGCCAGCAGCCGTAGCGGGTTCTCCTACGAGCAGTACTTC.